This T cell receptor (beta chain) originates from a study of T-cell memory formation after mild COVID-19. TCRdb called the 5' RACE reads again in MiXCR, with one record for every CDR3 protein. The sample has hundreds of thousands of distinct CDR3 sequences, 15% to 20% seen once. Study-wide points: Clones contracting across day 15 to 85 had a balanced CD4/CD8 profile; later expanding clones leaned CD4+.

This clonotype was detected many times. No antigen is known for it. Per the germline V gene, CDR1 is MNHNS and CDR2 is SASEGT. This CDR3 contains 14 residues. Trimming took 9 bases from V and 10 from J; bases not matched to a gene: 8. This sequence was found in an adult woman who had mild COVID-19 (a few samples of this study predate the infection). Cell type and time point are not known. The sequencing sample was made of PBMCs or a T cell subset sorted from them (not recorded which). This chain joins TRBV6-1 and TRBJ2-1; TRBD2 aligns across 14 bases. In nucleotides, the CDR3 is TGTGCCAGTGCCCCCCGGACTAGCGGGGGGGAGCAGTTCTTC. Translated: CASAPRTSGGEQFF.